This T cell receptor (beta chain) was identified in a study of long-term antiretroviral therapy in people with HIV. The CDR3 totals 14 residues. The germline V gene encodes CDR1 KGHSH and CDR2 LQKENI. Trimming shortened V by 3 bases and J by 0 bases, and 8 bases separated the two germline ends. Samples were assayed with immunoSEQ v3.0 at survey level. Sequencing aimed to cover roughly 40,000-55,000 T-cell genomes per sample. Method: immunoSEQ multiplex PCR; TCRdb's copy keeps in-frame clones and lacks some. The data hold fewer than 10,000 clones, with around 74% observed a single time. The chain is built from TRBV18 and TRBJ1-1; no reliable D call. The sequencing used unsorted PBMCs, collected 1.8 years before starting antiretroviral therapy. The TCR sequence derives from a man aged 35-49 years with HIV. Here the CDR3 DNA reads TGTGCCAGCTCACCGAACAGCATGAACACTGAAGCTTTCTTT. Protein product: CASSPNSMNTEAFF. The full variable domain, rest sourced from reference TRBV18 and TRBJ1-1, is NAGVMQNPRHLVRRRGQEARLRCSPMKGHSHVYWYRQLPEEGLKFMVYLQKENIIDESGMPKERFSAEFPKEGPSILRIQQVVRGDSAAYFCASSPNSMNTEAFFGQGTRLTVV.